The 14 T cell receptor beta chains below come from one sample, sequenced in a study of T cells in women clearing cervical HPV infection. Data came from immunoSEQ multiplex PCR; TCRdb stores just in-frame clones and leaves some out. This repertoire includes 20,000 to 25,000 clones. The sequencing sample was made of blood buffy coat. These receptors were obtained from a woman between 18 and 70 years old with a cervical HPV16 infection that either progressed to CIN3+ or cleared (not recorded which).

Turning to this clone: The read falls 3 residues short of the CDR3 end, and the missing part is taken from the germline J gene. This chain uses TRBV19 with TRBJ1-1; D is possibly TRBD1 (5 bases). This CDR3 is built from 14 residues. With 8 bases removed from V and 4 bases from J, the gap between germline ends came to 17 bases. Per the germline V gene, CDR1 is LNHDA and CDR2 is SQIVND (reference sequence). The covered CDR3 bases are TGTGCCAGTCCTTACCCATCGGGGGGCACTGAA. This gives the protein CASPYPSGGTE. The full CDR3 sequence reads CASPYPSGGTEAFF.

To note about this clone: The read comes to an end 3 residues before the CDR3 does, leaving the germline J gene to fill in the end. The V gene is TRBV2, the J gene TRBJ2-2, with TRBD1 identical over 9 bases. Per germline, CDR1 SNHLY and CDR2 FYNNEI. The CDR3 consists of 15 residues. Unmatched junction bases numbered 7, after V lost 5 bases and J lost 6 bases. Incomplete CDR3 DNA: TGTGCCAGCAGTCGGACAGGGGATGGGTCCGGGGAG. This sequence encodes CASSRTGDGSGE. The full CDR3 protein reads CASSRTGDGSGELFF.

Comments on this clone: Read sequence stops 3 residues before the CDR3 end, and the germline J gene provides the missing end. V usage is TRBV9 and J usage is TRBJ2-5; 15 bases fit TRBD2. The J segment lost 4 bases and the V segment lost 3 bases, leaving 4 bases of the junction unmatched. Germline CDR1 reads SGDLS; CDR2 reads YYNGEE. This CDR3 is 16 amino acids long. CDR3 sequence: CASSGTSGRVRETQYF. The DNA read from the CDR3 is TGTGCCAGCAGCGGGACTAGCGGGAGGGTACGAGAGACC.

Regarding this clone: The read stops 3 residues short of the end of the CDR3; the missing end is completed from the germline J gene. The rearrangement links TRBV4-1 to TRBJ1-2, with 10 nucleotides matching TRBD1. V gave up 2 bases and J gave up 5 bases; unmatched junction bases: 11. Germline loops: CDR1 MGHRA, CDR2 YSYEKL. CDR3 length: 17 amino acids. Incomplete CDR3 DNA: TGCGCCAGCAGCCAATCTACCGGGACAGGGGTTCTTTATGGC. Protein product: CASSQSTGTGVLYG. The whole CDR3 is CASSQSTGTGVLYGYTF.

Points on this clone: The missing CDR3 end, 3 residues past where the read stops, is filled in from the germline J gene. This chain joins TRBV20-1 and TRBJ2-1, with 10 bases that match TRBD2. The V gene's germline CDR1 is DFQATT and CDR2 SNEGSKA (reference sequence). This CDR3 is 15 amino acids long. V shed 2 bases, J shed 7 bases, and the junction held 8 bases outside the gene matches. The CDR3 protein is CSARILAGEVNEQFF. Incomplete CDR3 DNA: TGCAGTGCTAGAATTCTAGCGGGGGAGGTAAATGAG.

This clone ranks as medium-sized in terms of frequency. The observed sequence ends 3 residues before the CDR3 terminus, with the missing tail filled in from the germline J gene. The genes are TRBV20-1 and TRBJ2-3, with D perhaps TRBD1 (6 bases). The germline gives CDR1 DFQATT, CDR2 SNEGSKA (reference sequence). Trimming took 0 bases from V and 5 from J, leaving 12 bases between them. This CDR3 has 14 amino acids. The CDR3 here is CSARDLKGGDTQYF. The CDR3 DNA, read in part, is TGCAGTGCTAGAGACTTGAAAGGGGGAGATACG.

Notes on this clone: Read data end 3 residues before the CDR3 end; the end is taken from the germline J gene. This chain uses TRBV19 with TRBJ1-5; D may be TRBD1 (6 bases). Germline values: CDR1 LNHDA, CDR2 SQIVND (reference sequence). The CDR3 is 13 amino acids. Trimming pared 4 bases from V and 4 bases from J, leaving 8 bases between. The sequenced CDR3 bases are TGTGCCAGTAGTACCCAGGGGAATCAGCCC. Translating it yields CASSTQGNQP. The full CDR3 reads CASSTQGNQPQHF.

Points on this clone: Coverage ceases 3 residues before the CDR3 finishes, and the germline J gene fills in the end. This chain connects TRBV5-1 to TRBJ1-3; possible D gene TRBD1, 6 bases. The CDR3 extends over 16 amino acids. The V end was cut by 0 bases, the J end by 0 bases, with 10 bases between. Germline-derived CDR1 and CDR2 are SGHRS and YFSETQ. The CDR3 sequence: CASSLVQGSSGNTIYF. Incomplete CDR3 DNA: TGCGCCAGCAGCTTGGTACAGGGATCCTCTGGAAACACC.

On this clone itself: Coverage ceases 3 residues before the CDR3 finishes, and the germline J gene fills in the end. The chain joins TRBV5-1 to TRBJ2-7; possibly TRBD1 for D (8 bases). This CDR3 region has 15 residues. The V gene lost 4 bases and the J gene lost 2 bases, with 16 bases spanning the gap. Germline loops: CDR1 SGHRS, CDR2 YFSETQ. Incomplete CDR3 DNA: TGCGCCAGCAGCCCCCGGACAGGGAGGGCCTACGAG. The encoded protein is CASSPRTGRAYE. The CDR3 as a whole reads CASSPRTGRAYEQYF.

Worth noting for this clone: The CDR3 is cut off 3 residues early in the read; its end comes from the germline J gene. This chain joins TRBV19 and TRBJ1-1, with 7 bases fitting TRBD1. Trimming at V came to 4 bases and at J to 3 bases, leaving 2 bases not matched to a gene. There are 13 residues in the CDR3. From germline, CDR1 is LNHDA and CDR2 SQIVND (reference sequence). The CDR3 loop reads CASSTDRDTEAFF. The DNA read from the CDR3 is TGTGCCAGTAGTACAGACAGGGACACTGAA.

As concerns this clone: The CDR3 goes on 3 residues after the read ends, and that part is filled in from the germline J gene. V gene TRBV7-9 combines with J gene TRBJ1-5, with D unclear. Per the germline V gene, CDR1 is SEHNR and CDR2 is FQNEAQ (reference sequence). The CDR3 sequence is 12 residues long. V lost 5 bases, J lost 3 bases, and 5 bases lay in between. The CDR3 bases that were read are TGTGCCAGCAGCCAGGACAATCAGCCC. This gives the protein CASSQDNQP. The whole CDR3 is CASSQDNQPQHF.

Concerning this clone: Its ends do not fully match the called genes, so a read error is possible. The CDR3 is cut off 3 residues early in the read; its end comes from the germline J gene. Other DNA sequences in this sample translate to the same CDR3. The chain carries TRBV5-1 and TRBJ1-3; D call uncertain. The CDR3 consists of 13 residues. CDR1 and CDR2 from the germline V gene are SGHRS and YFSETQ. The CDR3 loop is CASSATGGNTIYF. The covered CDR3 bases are TGCGCCAGCAGCGCTACGGGTGGAAACACA.

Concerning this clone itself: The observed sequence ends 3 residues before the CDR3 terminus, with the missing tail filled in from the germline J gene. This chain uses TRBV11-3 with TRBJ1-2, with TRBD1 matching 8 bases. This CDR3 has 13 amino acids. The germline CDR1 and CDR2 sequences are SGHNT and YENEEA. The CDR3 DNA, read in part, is TGTGCCAGCAGCTCAATACGACAGGGGGGC. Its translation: CASSSIRQGG. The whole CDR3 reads CASSSIRQGGYTF.

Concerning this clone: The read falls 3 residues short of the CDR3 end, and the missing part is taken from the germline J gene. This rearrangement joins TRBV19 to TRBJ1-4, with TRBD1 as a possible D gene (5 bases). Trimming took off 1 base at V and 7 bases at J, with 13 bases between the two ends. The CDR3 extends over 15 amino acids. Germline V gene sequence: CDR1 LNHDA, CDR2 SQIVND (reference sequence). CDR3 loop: CASSIVAREGEKLFF. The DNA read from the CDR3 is TGTGCCAGTAGTATAGTAGCCAGGGAGGGTGAAAAA.